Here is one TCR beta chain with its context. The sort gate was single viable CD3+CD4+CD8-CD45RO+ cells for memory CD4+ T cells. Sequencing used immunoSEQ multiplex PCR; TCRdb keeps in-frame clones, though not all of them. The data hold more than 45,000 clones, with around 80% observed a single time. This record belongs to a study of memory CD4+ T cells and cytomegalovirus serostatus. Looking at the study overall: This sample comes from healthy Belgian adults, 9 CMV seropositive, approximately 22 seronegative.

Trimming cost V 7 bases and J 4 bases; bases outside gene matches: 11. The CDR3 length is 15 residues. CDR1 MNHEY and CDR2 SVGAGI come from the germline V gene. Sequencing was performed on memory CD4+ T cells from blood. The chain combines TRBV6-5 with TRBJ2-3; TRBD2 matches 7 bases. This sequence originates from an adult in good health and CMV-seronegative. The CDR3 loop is CASTPAWGRADTQYF. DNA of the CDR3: TGTGCCAGCACCCCGGCGTGGGGGAGGGCAGATACGCAGTATTTT.